This TCR beta chain was recorded in a study of PD-1 blockade in classical Hodgkin lymphoma. Study-wide results and limits: Healthy donors were reported to have higher baseline TCR diversity than newly diagnosed patients. Complete responders had baseline diversity similar to newly diagnosed patients.

V was trimmed by 0 bases and J by 7 bases, leaving 3 bases between them. The germline CDR1 and CDR2 sequences are SNHLY and FYNNEI. This CDR3 contains 11 residues. The assay was immunoSEQ multiplex PCR, and TCRdb's table has in-frame clones only and misses some. The table records tens of thousands of clones, over 75% of them present only once. Described time point: cycle 4 day 1 (C4D1), after less than 7 weeks of nivolumab. Every patient was affected by relapse after autologous stem cell transplantation, while exposure to brentuximab vedotin was not uniform. The study recorded best responses of complete response, partial response or progressive disease. Remarks on this clone: Its antigen is not identified.

The gene calls are TRBV2 and TRBJ1-2, with D uncertain. This sequence originates from a human donor with classical Hodgkin lymphoma. This specimen consisted of peripheral blood mononuclear cells (PBMCs), obtained before the fourth cycle of nivolumab. CDR3: CASSEASGYTF. CDR3 coding DNA: TGTGCCAGCAGTGAAGCGTCTGGCTACACCTTC.